The TCR beta chain described here comes from a study of blood T cell repertoires in COVID-19. This clone turned up a few times. Here immunoSEQ multiplex PCR was the method, and the copy in TCRdb shows in-frame clones only, minus some. Altogether roughly 320,000 clones are present, 80% to 90% being singletons, with the ten largest covering roughly 4.5%. The germline gives CDR1 SGHVS, CDR2 FQNEAQ. This CDR3 has 16 residues. The V end was cut by 5 bases, the J end by 0 bases, with 16 bases between. The source material was PBMCs or T cells enriched from blood (not recorded which). The receptor comes from a man in his thirties or forties who had recovered from COVID-19. The chain is built from TRBV7-8 and TRBJ1-2; possibly TRBD1 for D (5 bases). CDR3 coding DNA: TGTGCCAGCAGCCGCATCGCGACAGAAACTAACTATGGCTACACCTTC. Its protein is CASSRIATETNYGYTF.